This entry features one TCR beta chain sequence. Its antigen is still unknown. No clone much larger than this one lies a single base away; base qualities are absent. Whole blood was collected in K2EDTA tubes by collaborating institutions according to the institutions' own protocols. For TCRbeta analysis, collaborator samples were shipped as frozen whole blood, as isolated PBMCs, or as DNA extracted from either sample type. This sample stems from a study of blood T cell repertoires in COVID-19 (dated by TCRdb to the early 2020s). Study-level background: Samples from collaborators originated in the United States, Italy and Spain and spanned both the acute and convalescent phases of COVID-19. The material from the prospective study consisted of cDNA or gDNA derived from T cells, B-cell-depleted T cells, or PBMCs. The dataset comprised deeply sampled blood TCRbeta repertoires from subjects exposed to, actively infected with, or recovered from COVID-19. The repertoires were released in a freely available public database meant as a resource for research on the immune response to SARS-CoV-2. Samples were obtained from the ongoing ImmuneRACE study (first 160 participants) and from some 1,300 subjects provided by 6 global collaborators. The sample metadata nearly always contained a de-identified subject ID, COVID-19 status, age in years and sex. HLA class I and class II types, where available, came from metadata supplied by the sample provider rather than from assay-based typing.

The immunoSEQ Assay, a bias-controlled multiplex PCR, was used to amplify TCRbeta CDR3 regions from genomic DNA. The paper's data handling went like this. Nucleated cell counts per sample were estimated from amplification of reference gene primers within the assay. To quantify the absolute abundance of each unique TCRbeta CDR3 rearrangement, sequence reads were collapsed and filtered. Productive Simpson clonality was computed per sample as the square root of Simpson's diversity index over productive rearrangements. In its TCRdb copy, this immuneACCESS table keeps in-frame sequences only and misses some clones. Where compared with another copy, unresolved V genes explain less than half of these, and the others have no known cause. D and trimming were read from the DNA, whereas the V and J calls and clone size are those reported in that table. The sample records around 190,000 clones, approximately 90% of which are singletons. Of the sample, 1.1% is held by the ten largest clones.

Study-wide findings and limitations: The amount of clinical and demographic metadata varied by source and participant and was provided uncurated.

This receptor was taken from a young man with acute or convalescent COVID-19. The sequencing sample was made of peripheral blood.

The sequenced DNA: TGTGCCTGGAGTGTACCCAGGGGCTCCTTCTATGGCTACACCTTC. It specifies CAWSVPRGSFYGYTF. Here the chain combines TRBV30 and TRBJ1-2, and the D gene may be TRBD1, 6 bases matching. V and J lose 0 bases and 4 bases, and a span of 15 bases separates them. Per the germline V gene (reference sequence), GTSNPN is the CDR1 and SVGIG is the CDR2. Including the terminal cysteine and phenylalanine, the CDR3 comprises 15 residues. The only DNA kept is the CDR3, 45 bases in frame from the first base.